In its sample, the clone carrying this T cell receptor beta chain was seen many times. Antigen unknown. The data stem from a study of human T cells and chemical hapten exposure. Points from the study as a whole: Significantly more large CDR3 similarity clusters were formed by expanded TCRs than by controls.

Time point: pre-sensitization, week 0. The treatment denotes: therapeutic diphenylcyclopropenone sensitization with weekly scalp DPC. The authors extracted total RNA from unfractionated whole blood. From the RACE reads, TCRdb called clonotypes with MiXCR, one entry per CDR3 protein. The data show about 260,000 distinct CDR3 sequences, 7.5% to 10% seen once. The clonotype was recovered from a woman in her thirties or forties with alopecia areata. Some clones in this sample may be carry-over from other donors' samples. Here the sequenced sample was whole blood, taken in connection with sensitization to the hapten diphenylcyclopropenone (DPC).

The CDR3 spells CSVEGGTPIGQYF. The CDR3 region has the DNA TGCAGCGTTGAAGGGGGGACCCCCATCGGGCAGTACTTC. The chain is built from TRBV29-1 and TRBJ2-7, with D possibly called TRBD1 or TRBD2 (5 bases each). V gave up 1 base and J gave up 9 bases, with 16 bases separating them. This CDR3 comprises 13 residues. Germline V gene data show CDR1 as SQVTM and CDR2 as ANQGSEA.